This T cell receptor beta chain appears in the sequencing data of a study of blood T cell repertoires in COVID-19. Across the whole study: COVID-19 samples from acute and convalescent phases originated in the United States, Italy and Spain. In each case, the material was cDNA or gDNA derived from T cells, B-cell-depleted T cells, or PBMCs.

Under the authors' procedure: Estimates of nucleated cell counts were drawn from the amplification of reference gene primers. Sequencing was performed with immunoSEQ multiplex PCR; in TCRdb, only in-frame clones are kept and a portion is missing. V, J and clone size were drawn from that table, and D and trimming were deduced from the DNA. The table has some 400,000 clones, 70% to 85% seen once; the top ten hold more than 0.85%. Germline CDR1 reads SGHRS; CDR2 reads YFSETQ. After removal of 7 bases from V and 5 bases from J, the junction contained 8 bases not matched to a gene. The CDR3 has 14 amino acids.

The sample was peripheral blood. This receptor was taken from a human donor with acute or convalescent COVID-19. The donor label of this sample is uncertain. The chain has TRBV5-1 and TRBJ2-3; the match to TRBD2 covers 9 bases. The DNA of the CDR3 is TGCGCCAGCTACCGCGGGGGGGCGGTAGATACGCAGTATTTT. It codes for CASYRGGAVDTQYF.